This T cell receptor beta chain was obtained from a study of blood T cell repertoires in COVID-19. Assay used: immunoSEQ multiplex PCR; TCRdb lists only in-frame clones, some missing. Counted here are about 160,000 clones, approximately 80% occurring once; the ten biggest clones make up 2.2%. CDR1 SGHRS and CDR2 YFSETQ come from the germline V gene. V lost 4 bases, J lost 4 bases, and 4 bases stayed unmatched. The CDR3 consists of 15 residues. This receptor was taken from a man between 65 and 85 years old with acute or convalescent COVID-19. This chain connects TRBV5-1 to TRBJ2-2, with 10 bases matching TRBD1. Input material: peripheral blood. The CDR3 coding sequence is TGCGCCAGCAGCCCCGGGACAGGGGTCACCGGGGAGCTGTTTTTT. It specifies CASSPGTGVTGELFF.